Listed here are 23 T cell receptor beta chains from one sample, sequenced in a study of cytomegalovirus exposure and HLA in healthy donors. Primers included in the PCR were 60 Vbeta and 13 Jbeta primers. Libraries were prepared by immunoSEQ multiplex PCR; TCRdb keeps only in-frame clonotypes and omits some of them. There are 65,000 to 80,000 clones in the sample; about 78% occur only once, and approximately 8.9% lies in the top ten. Input material: PBMCs. Every receptor here comes from a woman aged 35 to 49 in good health and CMV-seropositive.

The chain recombines TRBV30 with TRBJ1-3; 8 positions match TRBD1. After removal of 7 bases from V and 0 bases from J, the junction contained 5 bases not matched to a gene. The CDR3 extends over 14 amino acids. Looked up from germline, CDR1 is GTSNPN and CDR2 is SVGIG (reference sequence). The CDR3 DNA is TGTGCCTCTGGACAGGGAATCTCTGGAAACACCATATATTTT. Protein: CASGQGISGNTIYF.

This clone turned up a few times. The rearrangement joins TRBV7-2 to TRBJ2-7, with TRBD1 as a possible D gene (6 bases). The CDR3 is made up of 15 amino acids. Germline values: CDR1 SGHTA, CDR2 FQGNSA. Trimming removed 1 base at V and 3 bases at J, with 13 bases between. CDR3 DNA sequence: TGTGCCAGCAGCTTAGGCTCCGGGACATACTACGAGCAGTACTTC. Residues: CASSLGSGTYYEQYF.

This chain joins TRBV4-1 and TRBJ2-7; the match to TRBD1 covers 9 bases. V lost 3 bases, J lost 7 bases, and 16 bases stayed unmatched. CDR1 and CDR2 (germline): MGHRA, YSYEKL. There are 17 residues in the CDR3. The CDR3 nucleotides read TGCGCCAGCAGCCATTTTTCCGGGACAGGGTCTTTTCTTGAGCAGTACTTC. Encoded protein: CASSHFSGTGSFLEQYF.

The chain links TRBV15 to TRBJ2-3; 9 nucleotides agree with TRBD2. The CDR3 consists of 17 residues. Germline assignment: CDR1 LNHNV and CDR2 YYDKDF (reference sequence). With V trimmed by 5 bases and J by 4 bases, 13 bases remained unmatched. The CDR3 DNA follows: TGTGCCACCAGCCGGAGGCCGGGACTAGCTGAGCCAGATACGCAGTATTTT. As protein: CATSRRPGLAEPDTQYF.

This chain uses TRBV6-5 with TRBJ1-6, with D maybe TRBD1 (6 bases). The germline gives CDR1 MNHEY, CDR2 SVGAGI. Trimming left V 10 bases short and J 7 bases short, with 14 bases between. This CDR3 has 13 amino acids. The CDR3 nucleotides read TGTGCCACCTACAGGGAGAGGAATTCACCCCTCCACTTT. Translated: CATYRERNSPLHF.

This chain links TRBV7-3 with TRBJ2-2; 10 bases line up with TRBD1. Germline V gene sequence: CDR1 SGHTA, CDR2 FQGTGA. This CDR3 is 15 amino acids long. The ends lost 5 bases at V and 4 bases at J; junction bases unmatched: 4. CDR3 coding DNA: TGTGCCAGCAGCACCGGGACAGGGGTCACCGGGGAGCTGTTTTTT. Its protein product is CASSTGTGVTGELFF.

This chain links TRBV9 with TRBJ1-4; TRBD1 is a possible D gene (6 bases). CDR3 length: 15 residues. Per the germline V gene, CDR1 is SGDLS and CDR2 is YYNGEE. Trimming took 4 bases from V and 3 from J, leaving 13 bases between them. CDR3: CASSHHRAANEKLFF. The CDR3 coding sequence is TGTGCCAGCAGCCACCACAGGGCTGCTAATGAAAAACTGTTTTTT.

This chain joins TRBV7-8 and TRBJ2-1; 8 bases are shared with TRBD1. There are 14 residues in the CDR3. Per the germline V gene, CDR1 is SGHVS and CDR2 is FQNEAQ. With V trimmed by 5 bases and J by 6 bases, 6 bases remained unmatched. The CDR3 nucleotides read TGTGCCAGCAGCCCCGGGACAGGAGGCAATGAGCAGTTCTTC. This gives the protein CASSPGTGGNEQFF.

This rearrangement joins TRBV7-2 to TRBJ1-2; D perhaps matches TRBD1 (5 bases). With 1 base removed from V and 6 bases from J, the gap between germline ends came to 9 bases. This CDR3 has 13 amino acids. CDR1 is SGHTA, CDR2 FQGNSA, per germline. DNA of the CDR3: TGTGCCAGCAGCTTAGATTGGGGGGATGGCTACACCTTC. It encodes CASSLDWGDGYTF.

This chain uses TRBV6-5 with TRBJ1-5; D is possibly TRBD1 (5 bases). V was clipped by 7 bases and J by 5 bases, with 15 bases between them. This CDR3 comprises 14 residues. Germline V gene data show CDR1 as MNHEY and CDR2 as SVGAGI. CDR3 nucleotides: TGTGCCAGCACTATCCGGACACGGGATCAGCCCCAGCATTTT. The encoded protein is CASTIRTRDQPQHF.

The chain joins TRBV4-2 to TRBJ2-1, with 7 nucleotides matching TRBD2. CDR1 is LGHNA and CDR2 is YNFKEQ in the germline V gene. This CDR3 has 16 residues. V lost 4 bases and J lost 6; bases outside the gene matches: 12. In nucleotides, the CDR3 is TGTGCCAGCAGCCGTCACTTAGGGAGGGGAGGCAATGAGCAGTTCTTC. This gives the protein CASSRHLGRGGNEQFF.

This clone was seen only once. V is TRBV7-2 and J is TRBJ2-3; D is perhaps TRBD2 (5 bases). Germline lookup yields CDR1 SGHTA and CDR2 FQGNSA. V was clipped by 5 bases and J by 0 bases, with 12 bases between them. This CDR3 has 15 residues. The CDR3 coding sequence is TGTGCCAGCAGCCCCGACTACCTTAGCACAGATACGCAGTATTTT. Amino acid sequence: CASSPDYLSTDTQYF.

The rearrangement uses TRBV11-1 and TRBJ2-2, with 7 bases identical to TRBD1. Germline V lookup: CDR1 SGHAT, CDR2 FQDESV (reference sequence). Losses at the gene ends were 1 base for V and 5 bases for J; bases not matched to a gene: 4. CDR3 length: 15 amino acids. CDR3 sequence reads: CASSLDRGRTGELFF. As DNA, the CDR3 is TGTGCCAGCAGCTTAGACAGGGGCCGGACCGGGGAGCTGTTTTTT. Full variable domain (missing parts from reference TRBV11-1 and TRBJ2-2): EAEVAQSPRYKITEKSQAVAFWCDPISGHATLYWYRQILGQGPELLVQFQDESVVDDSQLPKDRFSAERLKGVDSTLKIQPAELGDSAMYLCASSLDRGRTGELFFGEGSRLTVL.

V gene TRBV4-3 combines with J gene TRBJ2-2, with D unresolved. CDR1 LGHNA and CDR2 YSLEER come from the germline V gene. V dropped 0 bases and J dropped 1 base, with 9 bases sitting between them. The CDR3 totals 16 residues. The CDR3 protein is CASSQDYRLNTGELFF. In DNA form, the CDR3 reads TGCGCCAGCAGCCAAGATTACAGATTGAACACCGGGGAGCTGTTTTTT.

This rearrangement joins TRBV25-1 to TRBJ2-1; 8 bases are a match to TRBD1. The CDR3 length is 15 residues. After removal of 2 bases from V and 5 bases from J, the junction contained 5 bases not matched to a gene. Germline V gene data show CDR1 as MGHDK and CDR2 as SYGVNS. This chain's CDR3 is CASSEGTGTNNEQFF. DNA of the CDR3: TGTGCCAGCAGTGAAGGGACAGGAACTAACAATGAGCAGTTCTTC.

V usage is TRBV6-5 and J usage is TRBJ1-1; 8 bases are a match to TRBD1. J gave up 1 base and V 5 bases, and 3 bases lay outside the gene matches. The germline V gene encodes CDR1 MNHEY and CDR2 SVGAGI. CDR3 length equals 14 residues. The CDR3 protein is CASSVGQENTEAFF. The CDR3 DNA sequence: TGTGCCAGCAGTGTGGGACAGGAGAACACTGAAGCTTTCTTT.

The chain combines TRBV11-2 with TRBJ2-7, with a possible D match to TRBD2 (5 bases). Germline V gene lookup returns CDR1 SGHAT and CDR2 FQNNGV. The CDR3 contains 13 residues. The ends were cut back, 0 bases at V and 7 bases at J, with 10 bases in the middle. CDR3 loop: CASSLDRTGEQYF. The CDR3 DNA is TGTGCCAGCAGCTTAGATCGAACGGGGGAGCAGTACTTC.

This clone has more than one count but fewer than ten. The chain uses TRBV10-3 and TRBJ2-7; 7 positions match TRBD1. The CDR3 consists of 15 residues. Germline CDR1 and CDR2: ENHRY and SYGVKD. The trim removed 6 bases at V and 2 bases at J, leaving 10 bases unmatched. In DNA form, the CDR3 reads TGTGCCATCAGCCGGGACAGCGTTTCAACCTACGAGCAGTACTTC. Its protein is CAISRDSVSTYEQYF.

The CDR3 protein is CASSFTSSGANVLTF. In DNA, the CDR3 is TGTGCCAGCAGCTTCACGAGCTCTGGGGCCAACGTCCTGACTTTC. The chain couples TRBV5-4 to TRBJ2-6; D remains unclear. This CDR3 has 15 amino acids. The V end was cut by 2 bases, the J end by 0 bases, with 6 bases between. The germline CDR1 and CDR2 sequences are SGHNT and YYREEE (reference sequence).

This chain links TRBV2 with TRBJ2-1, with 7 bases lining up with TRBD1. V gave up 7 bases and J gave up 2 bases; unmatched junction bases: 11. CDR1 is SNHLY, CDR2 FYNNEI, per germline. This CDR3 is 16 amino acids long. This CDR3 reads CASISRTGKAYNEQFF. For the CDR3, the DNA is TGTGCCAGCATTTCTAGGACAGGAAAGGCCTACAATGAGCAGTTCTTC. Filled out from reference TRBV2 and TRBJ2-1, the complete variable domain reads EPEVTQTPSHQVTQMGQEVILRCVPISNHLYFYWYRQILGQKVEFLVSFYNNEISEKSEIFDDQFSVERPDGSNFTLKIRSTKLEDSAMYFCASISRTGKAYNEQFFGPGTRLTVL.

This clone was detected only once. The CDR3: CASSWAGLMSYEQYF. For the CDR3, the DNA is TGTGCCAGCAGCTGGGCCGGACTGATGTCCTACGAGCAGTACTTC. The chain links TRBV11-2 to TRBJ2-7, with D possibly TRBD2 on 5 matching bases. Germline assignment: CDR1 SGHAT and CDR2 FQNNGV. The CDR3 is made up of 15 amino acids. Trimming removed 4 bases at V and 1 base at J, with 14 bases between. Together with reference TRBV11-2 and TRBJ2-7, the CDR3 gives the full variable domain: EAGVAQSPRYKIIEKRQSVAFWCNPISGHATLYWYQQILGQGPKLLIQFQNNGVVDDSQLPKDRFSAERLKGVDSTLKIQPAKLEDSAVYLCASSWAGLMSYEQYFGPGTRLTVT.

The rearrangement links TRBV7-2 to TRBJ2-1; 7 bases line up with TRBD2. Germline V CDR1 and CDR2: SGHTA, FQGNSA. Trimming cost V 2 bases and J 5 bases; bases outside gene matches: 6. The CDR3 covers 15 residues. CDR3 in DNA: TGTGCCAGCAGCTTATTGCGGGGGAGTAACAATGAGCAGTTCTTC. Translation: CASSLLRGSNNEQFF.

The chain employs TRBV6-5 and TRBJ2-7; the match to TRBD1 covers 9 bases. V shed 4 bases and J 2 bases; nucleotides not matched to a gene: 6. The CDR3 has 15 amino acids. CDR1 is MNHEY, CDR2 SVGAGI, per germline. CDR3 in DNA: TGTGCCAGCAGTTTAGGACAGGGGCCACCCTACGAGCAGTACTTC. Encoded protein: CASSLGQGPPYEQYF.